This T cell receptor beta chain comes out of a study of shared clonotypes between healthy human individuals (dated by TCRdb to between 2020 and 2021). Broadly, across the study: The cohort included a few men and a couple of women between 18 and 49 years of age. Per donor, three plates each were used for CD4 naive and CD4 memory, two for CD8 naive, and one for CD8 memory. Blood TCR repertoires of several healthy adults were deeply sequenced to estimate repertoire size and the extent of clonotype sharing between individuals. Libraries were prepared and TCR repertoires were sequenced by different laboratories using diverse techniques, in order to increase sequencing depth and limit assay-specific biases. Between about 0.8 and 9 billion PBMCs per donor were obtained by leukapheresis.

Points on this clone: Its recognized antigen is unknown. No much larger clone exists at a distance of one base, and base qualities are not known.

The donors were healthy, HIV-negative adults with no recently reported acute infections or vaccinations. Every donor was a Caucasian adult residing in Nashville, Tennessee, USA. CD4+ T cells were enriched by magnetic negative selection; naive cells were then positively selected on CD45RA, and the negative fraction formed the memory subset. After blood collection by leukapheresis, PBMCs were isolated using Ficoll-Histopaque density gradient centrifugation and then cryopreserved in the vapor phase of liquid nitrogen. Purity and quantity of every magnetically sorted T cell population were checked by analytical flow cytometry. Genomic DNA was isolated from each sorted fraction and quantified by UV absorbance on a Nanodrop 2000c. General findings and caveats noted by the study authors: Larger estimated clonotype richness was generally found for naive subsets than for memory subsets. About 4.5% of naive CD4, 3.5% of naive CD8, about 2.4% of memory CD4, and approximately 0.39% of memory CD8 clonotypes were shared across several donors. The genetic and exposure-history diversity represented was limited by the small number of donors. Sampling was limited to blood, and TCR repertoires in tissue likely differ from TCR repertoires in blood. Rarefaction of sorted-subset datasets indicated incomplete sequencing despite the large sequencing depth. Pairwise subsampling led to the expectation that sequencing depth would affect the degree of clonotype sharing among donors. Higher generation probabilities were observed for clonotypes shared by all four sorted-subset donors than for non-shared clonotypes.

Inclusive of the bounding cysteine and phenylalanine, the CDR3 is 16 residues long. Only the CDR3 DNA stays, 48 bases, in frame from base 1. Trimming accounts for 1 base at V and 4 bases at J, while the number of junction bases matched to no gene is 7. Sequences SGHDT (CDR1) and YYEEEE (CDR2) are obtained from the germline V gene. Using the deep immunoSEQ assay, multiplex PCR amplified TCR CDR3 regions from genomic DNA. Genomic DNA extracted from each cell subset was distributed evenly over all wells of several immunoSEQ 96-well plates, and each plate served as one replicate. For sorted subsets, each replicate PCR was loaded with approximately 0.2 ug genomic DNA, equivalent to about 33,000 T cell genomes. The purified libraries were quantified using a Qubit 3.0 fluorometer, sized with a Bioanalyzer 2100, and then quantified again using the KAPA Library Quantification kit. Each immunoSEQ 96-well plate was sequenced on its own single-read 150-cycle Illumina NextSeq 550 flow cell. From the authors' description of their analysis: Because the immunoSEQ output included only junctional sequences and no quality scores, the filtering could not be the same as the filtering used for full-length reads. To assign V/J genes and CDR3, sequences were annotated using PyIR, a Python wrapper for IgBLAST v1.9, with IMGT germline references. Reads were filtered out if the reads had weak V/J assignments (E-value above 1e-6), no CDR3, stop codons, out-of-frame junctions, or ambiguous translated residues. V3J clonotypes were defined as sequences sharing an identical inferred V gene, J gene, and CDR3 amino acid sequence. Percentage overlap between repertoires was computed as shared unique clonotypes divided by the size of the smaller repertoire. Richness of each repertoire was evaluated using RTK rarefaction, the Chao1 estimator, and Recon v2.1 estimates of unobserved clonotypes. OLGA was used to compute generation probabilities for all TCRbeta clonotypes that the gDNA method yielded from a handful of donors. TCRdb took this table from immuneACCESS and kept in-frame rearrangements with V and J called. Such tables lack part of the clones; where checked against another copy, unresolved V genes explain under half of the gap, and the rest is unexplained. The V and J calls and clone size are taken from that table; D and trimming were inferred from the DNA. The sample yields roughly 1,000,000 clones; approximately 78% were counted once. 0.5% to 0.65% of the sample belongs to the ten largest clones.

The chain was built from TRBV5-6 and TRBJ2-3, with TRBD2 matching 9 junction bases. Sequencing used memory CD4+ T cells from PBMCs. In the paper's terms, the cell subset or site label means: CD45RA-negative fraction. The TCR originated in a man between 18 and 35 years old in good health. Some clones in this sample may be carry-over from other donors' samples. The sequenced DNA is TGTGCCAGCAGCTTGAAGGGTGCGGGAGGGCCAGATACGCAGTATTTT. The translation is CASSLKGAGGPDTQYF.